Sequencing of this T cell receptor (beta chain) was carried out in a study of cytomegalovirus exposure and HLA in healthy donors. Overall study results and limits: Listed as cytomegalovirus-associated were more than 150 TCR beta chains. First-cohort TCR clusters tended to co-occur in the approximately 110 validation repertoires, a later analysis found.

The donors were part of the validation cohort of fewer than 150 subjects. That cohort was separate from the first cohort, which comprised fewer than 800 subjects. This CDR3 has 14 amino acids. V lost 5 bases and J 0 bases, leaving 10 bases between the germline ends. Per the germline V gene, CDR1 is MNHEY and CDR2 is SVGAGI. The assay was immunoSEQ multiplex PCR, and TCRdb's table has in-frame clones only and misses some. The table records about 170,000 clones, 95% to 97% of them present only once. Points on this clone: Its matching antigen is unknown.

Sequencing was done on a sample of PBMCs. The clonotype comes from a woman under 30 in good health and CMV-seronegative. The rearrangement links TRBV6-5 to TRBJ1-1; D not resolved. This chain's CDR3 is CASSRFRLNTEAFF. DNA for the CDR3: TGTGCCAGCAGTCGCTTCAGATTGAACACTGAAGCTTTCTTT.